This is a list of T cell receptor beta chains from one sample in a study of T cell repertoires in cytomegalovirus infection. No antigens are known for them. From the reads, TCRdb called clonotypes with MiXCR, one entry per CDR3 protein. This sample has about 830,000 distinct CDR3 sequences, with approximately 30% found just once. The sample in question was cultured CD8+ T cells from PBMCs, obtained from culture after CMV antigen stimulation. These receptors originate from a human donor in good health (CMV status not recorded). Some clones in this sample may be carry-over from other donors' samples. Each CDR3 is given with its conserved first and last residue. The order of the fields is CDR3 protein, CDR3 DNA, clone size, V gene, J gene, D gene. D genes are given only for firm matches. Size tells how often a clone was seen (once, few, many) or the class of an expanded clone, and some rows leave it out.

cdr3_aa: CASSFIGFGVGAFF; cdr3_nt: TGTGCCAGCAGTTTTATTGGGTTCGGGGTAGGAGCTTTCTTT; clone_size: few; v_call: TRBV28; j_call: TRBJ1-1; d_call: NA
cdr3_aa: CATSRDRGGANVLTF; cdr3_nt: TGTGCCACCAGCAGAGACAGGGGAGGGGCCAACGTCCTGACTTTC; clone_size: few; v_call: TRBV15; j_call: TRBJ2-6; d_call: NA
cdr3_aa: CASSEGRSSYNEQFF; cdr3_nt: TGTGCCAGCAGTGAAGGGCGTAGCTCCTACAATGAGCAGTTCTTC; clone_size: NA; v_call: TRBV2; j_call: TRBJ2-1; d_call: NA
cdr3_aa: CASGTGFLGNNQPQHF; cdr3_nt: TGTGCCAGCGGTACAGGATTCCTAGGGAACAATCAGCCCCAGCATTTT; clone_size: NA; v_call: TRBV7-2; j_call: TRBJ1-5; d_call: NA
cdr3_aa: CASSYNLGLAGTGELFF; cdr3_nt: TGTGCCAGCAGTTACAACCTGGGACTAGCGGGCACCGGGGAGCTGTTTTTT; clone_size: few; v_call: TRBV6-5; j_call: TRBJ2-2; d_call: TRBD2
cdr3_aa: CSASAASGGPFLFEQFF; cdr3_nt: TGCAGTGCTAGTGCGGCTAGCGGGGGGCCCTTTTTATTTGAGCAGTTCTTC; clone_size: NA; v_call: TRBV20-1; j_call: TRBJ2-1; d_call: TRBD2
cdr3_aa: CASKPRQRRNTGELFF; cdr3_nt: TGTGCCAGCAAACCCCGGCAGCGACGGAACACCGGGGAGCTGTTTTTT; clone_size: few; v_call: TRBV28; j_call: TRBJ2-2; d_call: NA
cdr3_aa: CASSLAGRNTEAFF; cdr3_nt: TGTGCCAGCAGCCTGGCTGGCAGGAACACTGAAGCTTTCTTT; clone_size: many; v_call: TRBV5-6; j_call: TRBJ1-1; d_call: NA
cdr3_aa: CASSLNPSGLYNEQFF; cdr3_nt: TGTGCCAGCAGCTTAAATCCTAGCGGGCTGTACAATGAGCAGTTCTTC; clone_size: many; v_call: TRBV7-3; j_call: TRBJ2-1; d_call: TRBD2
cdr3_aa: CASSGRQGGSPLHF; cdr3_nt: TGTGCCAGCAGTGGACGACAGGGGGGTTCACCCCTCCACTTT; clone_size: NA; v_call: TRBV6-1; j_call: TRBJ1-6; d_call: TRBD1
cdr3_aa: CASSPRPGGWDTQYF; cdr3_nt: TGTGCCAGCAGCCCCCGCCCCGGGGGATGGGATACGCAGTATTTT; clone_size: NA; v_call: TRBV7-9; j_call: TRBJ2-3; d_call: NA
cdr3_aa: CASSLVGTGATGELFF; cdr3_nt: TGTGCCAGCAGCTTAGTCGGGACAGGGGCCACCGGGGAGCTGTTTTTT; clone_size: few; v_call: TRBV11-1; j_call: TRBJ2-2; d_call: TRBD1
cdr3_aa: CASSLVEGISSPLHF; cdr3_nt: TGTGCCAGCAGCTTAGTAGAAGGGATCAGCTCACCCCTCCACTTT; clone_size: NA; v_call: TRBV7-9; j_call: TRBJ1-6; d_call: NA
cdr3_aa: CASSPREIPGELFF; cdr3_nt: TGTGCCAGCAGCCCCAGGGAAATCCCCGGGGAGCTGTTTTTT; clone_size: few; v_call: TRBV12-3/TRBV12-4; j_call: TRBJ2-2; d_call: NA
cdr3_aa: CASSRTTGPHLYGYTF; cdr3_nt: TGTGCCAGTAGTAGAACGACAGGACCTCACCTCTATGGCTACACCTTC; clone_size: once; v_call: TRBV19; j_call: TRBJ1-2; d_call: NA
cdr3_aa: CASSQSGLASDTQYF; cdr3_nt: TGTGCCAGCAGCCAATCGGGACTAGCCTCAGATACGCAGTATTTT; clone_size: NA; v_call: TRBV3-1; j_call: TRBJ2-3; d_call: TRBD2
cdr3_aa: CATLGMGNTEAFF; cdr3_nt: TGTGCCACCCTTGGCATGGGGAACACTGAAGCTTTCTTT; clone_size: few; v_call: TRBV10-3; j_call: TRBJ1-1; d_call: NA
cdr3_aa: CASSLEESYAFF; cdr3_nt: TGTGCCAGCAGCTTAGAAGAGTCCTATGCTTTCTTT; clone_size: many; v_call: TRBV7-9; j_call: TRBJ1-1; d_call: NA
cdr3_aa: CSGGRFQETQYF; cdr3_nt: TGCAGTGGGGGGCGGTTCCAAGAGACCCAGTACTTC; clone_size: NA; v_call: TRBV20-1; j_call: TRBJ2-5; d_call: NA
cdr3_aa: CASSVGGRADQPQHF; cdr3_nt: TGTGCCAGCAGCGTAGGGGGCAGGGCCGATCAGCCCCAGCATTTT; clone_size: NA; v_call: TRBV9; j_call: TRBJ1-5; d_call: NA
cdr3_aa: CASSSPGVNQPQHF; cdr3_nt: TGTGCCAGCAGTTCACCCGGGGTCAATCAGCCCCAGCATTTT; clone_size: NA; v_call: TRBV28; j_call: TRBJ1-5; d_call: NA